This TCR beta chain stems from a study of regulatory T cells in long-lasting Graves disease. Regarding the study as a whole: TRBV28 was favored in persistent disease, as were TRBJ1-2 and TRBJ2-5. Study of thyroid tissue was not done, with only peripheral blood studied.

Germline loops: CDR1 LNHDA, CDR2 SQIVND (reference sequence). The CDR3 has 18 amino acids. V shed 5 bases and J 4 bases; nucleotides not matched to a gene: 14. Comment on this clonotype: Its antigen is undetermined.

Library construction for TCR beta used iRepertoire HTBI primers and Arm-PCR of CDR3 regions. TCRdb used MiXCR to reprocess the multiplex PCR reads, holding one entry per CDR3 protein. The sample shows 430,000 or so distinct CDR3 sequences, approximately 22% of them seen only once. Documented time point: persistent/refractory GD, antithyroid drugs over 5 years with positive TRAb. Extracted RNA from PBMCs served as the source of the TCR library. The source of the patients was an endocrinology department in Xi'an, China. Sequenced here: peripheral blood mononuclear cells (PBMCs), sampled when the disease was refractory, from a patient treated with antithyroid drugs. This sequence originates from a female donor with Graves disease. The chain is built from TRBV19 and TRBJ2-2, with 9 bases that match TRBD2. The CDR3 is CASSRWGSGTSSTGELFF. The CDR3 nucleotides are TGTGCCAGTAGTCGATGGGGGTCCGGGACTAGCAGCACCGGGGAGCTGTTTTTT. The full variable domain, its missing parts supplied by reference TRBV19 and TRBJ2-2, is DGGITQSPKYLFRKEGQNVTLSCEQNLNHDAMYWYRQDPGQGLRLIYYSQIVNDFQKGDIAEGYSVSREKKESFPLTVTSAQKNPTAFYLCASSRWGSGTSSTGELFFGEGSRLTVL.